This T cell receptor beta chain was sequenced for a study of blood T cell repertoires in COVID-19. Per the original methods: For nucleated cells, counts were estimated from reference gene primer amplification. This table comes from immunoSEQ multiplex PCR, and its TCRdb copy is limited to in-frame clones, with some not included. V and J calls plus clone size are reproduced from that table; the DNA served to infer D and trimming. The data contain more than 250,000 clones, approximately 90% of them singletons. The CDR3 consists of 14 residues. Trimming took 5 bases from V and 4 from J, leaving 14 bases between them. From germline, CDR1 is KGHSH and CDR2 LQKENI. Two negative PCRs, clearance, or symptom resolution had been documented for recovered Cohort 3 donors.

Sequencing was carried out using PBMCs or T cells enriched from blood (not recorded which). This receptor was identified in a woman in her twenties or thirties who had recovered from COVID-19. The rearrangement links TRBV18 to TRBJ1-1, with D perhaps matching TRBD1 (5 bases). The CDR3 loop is CASSSQGGGTEAFF. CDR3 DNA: TGTGCCAGCTCAAGTCAGGGTGGCGGCACTGAAGCTTTCTTT.